The clone carrying this TCR beta chain was recorded a few times. What it binds is not known. Researchers ran the PCR with 60 Vbeta and 13 Jbeta primers. Clones were sequenced by immunoSEQ multiplex PCR, and TCRdb holds only the in-frame ones, with some missing. This sample has 150,000 to 200,000 clones, with around 81% found just once. This sample is part of a study of cytomegalovirus exposure and HLA in healthy donors. Overall study findings and caveats: Sequencing likely generated an artifact that appeared as a cluster of highly shared sequence variants.

V shed 7 bases and J shed 4 bases, with 20 bases lying between them. Germline CDR1 SNHLY, CDR2 FYNNEI. This CDR3 has 15 amino acids. This receptor was obtained from a man in his forties in good health and CMV-seronegative. This chain links TRBV2 with TRBJ2-7; weak D call: TRBD2 (5 bases). The sample was PBMCs. The chain's CDR3 is CASNHRQLDRYEQYF. CDR3 coding DNA: TGTGCCAGCAACCACCGTCAACTAGATCGGTACGAGCAGTACTTC.